A single sample is the source of the 20 T cell receptor beta chains below, sequenced in a study of T cells in localized non-small cell lung cancer. Sequencing used immunoSEQ multiplex PCR; TCRdb keeps in-frame clones, though not all of them. The sample yields 100,000 to 150,000 clones, about 89% seen once. The specimen was peripheral blood, collected before any cancer treatment. These receptors came from an older female donor with stage I lung adenocarcinoma.

The chain is built from TRBV9 and TRBJ2-5, with unresolved D. This CDR3 has 12 amino acids. V was pared by 4 bases and J by 4 bases, with 8 bases between. The germline gives CDR1 SGDLS, CDR2 YYNGEE. The CDR3 DNA sequence: TGTGCCAGCAGCACCAACCTAGAGACCCAGTACTTC. Translation gives CASSTNLETQYF. The whole variable domain, remainder taken from reference TRBV9 and TRBJ2-5, is DSGVTQTPKHLITATGQRVTLRCSPRSGDLSVYWYQQSLDQGLQFLIQYYNGEERAKGNILERFSAQQFPDLHSELNLSSLELGDSALYFCASSTNLETQYFGPGTRLLVL.

V gene TRBV10-1 combines with J gene TRBJ2-2; possibly TRBD2 for D (6 bases). There are 15 residues in the CDR3. Germline V lookup: CDR1 WNHNN, CDR2 SYGVQD (reference sequence). Trimming stripped 6 bases from V and 2 bases from J, with 13 bases between. CDR3 nucleotide sequence: TGCGCCAGCAGCACCCTAGCGTCTAACACCGGGGAGCTGTTTTTT. The encoded protein is CASSTLASNTGELFF.

The V gene is TRBV20-1, the J gene TRBJ2-1; the D is unclear. The CDR3 has 10 amino acids. Trimming pared 3 bases from V and 6 bases from J, leaving 3 bases between. The germline V gene has CDR1 DFQATT and CDR2 SNEGSKA (reference sequence). This CDR3 reads CSASFNEQFF. The CDR3 DNA follows: TGCAGTGCTAGTTTCAATGAGCAGTTCTTC.

J is TRBJ2-1 and V is TRBV7-3; D might be TRBD2 (6 bases). Germline V gene lookup returns CDR1 SGHTA and CDR2 FQGTGA. V dropped 5 bases and J dropped 9 bases, with 20 bases sitting between them. The CDR3 runs to 15 residues. CDR3 DNA sequence: TGTGCCAGCAGCACTAACCCCCTGGGGGGTGGTGAGCAGTTCTTC. Translating it yields CASSTNPLGGGEQFF.

This chain links TRBV5-6 with TRBJ2-7, with 9 bases fitting TRBD1. The CDR3 runs 14 residues. V gave up 3 bases and J gave up 6 bases; unmatched junction bases: 7. Germline V gene sequence: CDR1 SGHDT, CDR2 YYEEEE. As DNA, the CDR3 is TGTGCCAGCAGCTCTGGACAGGGGTTAGTCGAGCAGTACTTC. This codes for CASSSGQGLVEQYF. The whole variable domain, remainder taken from reference TRBV5-6 and TRBJ2-7, is DAGVTQSPTHLIKTRGQQVTLRCSPKSGHDTVSWYQQALGQGPQFIFQYYEEEERQRGNFPDRFSGHQFPNYSSELNVNALLLGDSALYLCASSSGQGLVEQYFGPGTRLTVT.

This clone was detected only once. The chain recombines TRBV28 with TRBJ1-2, with D uncertain. This CDR3 contains 13 residues. The germline CDR1 and CDR2 sequences are MDHEN and SYDVKM. Trimming left V 8 bases short and J 6 bases short, with 16 bases between. The CDR3 DNA follows: TGTGCCAGCCTTGCGAGGTTTACGAATGGCTACACCTTC. Translating it yields CASLARFTNGYTF.

This clone is a singleton in its sample. This chain links TRBV10-3 with TRBJ1-1; TRBD1 is a possible D gene (5 bases). Between the trimmed V and J ends, which lost 4 bases and 4 bases, there was a span of 16 bases. Germline V gene sequence: CDR1 ENHRY, CDR2 SYGVKD. The CDR3 runs to 15 residues. CDR3 region: CAISVGIGDSTEAFF. The CDR3 DNA sequence: TGTGCCATCAGTGTTGGTATAGGGGATAGCACTGAAGCTTTCTTT.

This rearrangement joins TRBV19 to TRBJ2-2; 9 bases fit TRBD1. Germline CDR1 is LNHDA and CDR2 is SQIVND (reference sequence). V trimming: 2 bases; J trimming: 3 bases; junction bases outside the gene matches: 4. This CDR3 is 16 amino acids long. The CDR3 sequence is CASSIIGQGYTGELFF. The CDR3 region has the DNA TGTGCCAGTAGTATAATTGGACAGGGGTACACCGGGGAGCTGTTTTTT.

The V call is TRBV6-1, the J call TRBJ2-3; D is perhaps TRBD1 (5 bases). V shed 4 bases and J shed 2 bases, with 13 bases lying between them. Germline V gene lookup returns CDR1 MNHNS and CDR2 SASEGT. The CDR3 sequence is 15 residues long. The CDR3 loop reads CASSGQGQVTDTQYF. The CDR3 DNA reads as TGTGCCAGCAGTGGTCAGGGTCAGGTCACAGATACGCAGTATTTT.

V usage is TRBV15 and J usage is TRBJ1-2; 7 bases map to TRBD1. This CDR3 comprises 16 residues. Germline V lookup: CDR1 LNHNV, CDR2 YYDKDF (reference sequence). Losses at the gene ends were 5 bases for V and 4 bases for J; bases not matched to a gene: 13. The CDR3 sequence: CATSGPEGARPYGYTF. The CDR3 nucleotides are TGTGCCACCAGCGGCCCCGAGGGGGCCAGGCCCTATGGCTACACCTTC.

This clone was counted a single time. V usage is TRBV10-3 and J usage is TRBJ2-7; TRBD2 might be the D (6 bases). Trimming cost V 0 bases and J 9 bases, with 27 bases left between them. This CDR3 is built from 18 residues. CDR1 and CDR2 (germline): ENHRY, SYGVKD. The CDR3 DNA sequence: TGTGCCATCAGTGAGTCTATCAGTTGGAGCGGGCCACTGCCGGGGCAGTACTTC. It codes for CAISESISWSGPLPGQYF.

The genes are TRBV9 and TRBJ1-4, with TRBD1 as a possible D gene (6 bases). Germline V lookup: CDR1 SGDLS, CDR2 YYNGEE. V lost 3 bases and J lost 1, with 10 bases in between. The CDR3 is 15 amino acids. The CDR3 nucleotides are TGTGCCAGCAGCGCGGAACAGGGAACTAATGAAAAACTGTTTTTT. Translation: CASSAEQGTNEKLFF.

The rearrangement links TRBV2 to TRBJ2-6, with 7 bases aligning to TRBD2. Losses at the gene ends were 6 bases for V and 4 bases for J; bases not matched to a gene: 9. This CDR3 spans 16 amino acids. Germline CDR1 is SNHLY and CDR2 is FYNNEI. In nucleotides, the CDR3 is TGTGCCAGCAGAGAGAGCGGGATTTCCGGGGCCAACGTCCTGACTTTC. Encoded protein: CASRESGISGANVLTF.

The genes are TRBV7-2 and TRBJ2-1, with 7 bases aligning to TRBD2. Germline CDR1 reads SGHTA; CDR2 reads FQGNSA. This CDR3 region has 16 residues. J was trimmed by 6 bases and V by 4 bases; bases with no gene match: 12. DNA for the CDR3: TGTGCCAGCAGCTCCCCTAGCGGAACCGGAGCCAATGAGCAGTTCTTC. Translating gives CASSSPSGTGANEQFF.

This clone was seen more than once but under ten times. This chain connects TRBV2 to TRBJ2-1; D possibly corresponds to TRBD2 (7 bases). The germline V gene has CDR1 SNHLY and CDR2 FYNNEI. Trimming took 6 bases from V and 2 from J, leaving 8 bases between them. The CDR3 is 13 amino acids. CDR3 region: CASRGGPYNEQFF. In DNA, the CDR3 is TGTGCCAGCAGGGGGGGGCCCTACAATGAGCAGTTCTTC.

A note on this clone: At one end, the junction sequence differs from germline, possibly due to a read error. J is TRBJ2-7 and V is TRBV5-1; the D is unclear. CDR3 length: 12 residues. Germline lookup yields CDR1 SGHRS and CDR2 YFSETQ. The CDR3, as DNA: TGCGCCAGCAGCTGGGTCTCCGACGAGCAGTACTTC. Amino acids: CASSWVSDEQYF.

The chain links TRBV23-1 to TRBJ1-1; 7 bases agree with TRBD1. TRBV23-1 is an ORF, and what it does is uncertain. The CDR3 runs to 15 residues. The V segment lost 7 bases and the J segment 2 bases; nucleotides outside the gene matches: 10. The CDR3 coding sequence is TGCGCCAGCATTGAGGTCGGGACAGATAACACTGAAGCTTTCTTT. Encoded protein: CASIEVGTDNTEAFF.

V and J are TRBV27 and TRBJ1-5; D call uncertain. CDR3 length: 12 residues. From germline, CDR1 is MNHEY and CDR2 SMNVEV (reference sequence). V dropped 6 bases and J dropped 0 bases, with 3 bases sitting between them. CDR3 amino acids: CASRGSNQPQHF. The CDR3 nucleotides are TGTGCCAGCAGGGGTAGCAATCAGCCCCAGCATTTT.

This chain uses TRBV11-2 with TRBJ2-5; D assignment may be TRBD1 or TRBD2 (5 bases each). The CDR3 consists of 16 residues. Germline CDR1 is SGHAT and CDR2 is FQNNGV. V gave up 6 bases and J gave up 4 bases, with 21 bases separating them. The CDR3 DNA follows: TGTGCCAGCAGGCACACGACCGGGACCGGTGGAGAGACCCAGTACTTC. Translated: CASRHTTGTGGETQYF.

This chain connects TRBV11-1 to TRBJ2-3, with 8 bases lining up with TRBD1. CDR3 length: 14 amino acids. Losses at the gene ends were 5 bases for V and 3 bases for J; bases not matched to a gene: 4. The V gene's germline CDR1 is SGHAT and CDR2 FQDESV (reference sequence). The CDR3 nucleotides are TGTGCCAGCAGCCAGACAGGGGTTACAGATACGCAGTATTTT. It codes for CASSQTGVTDTQYF.